This note documents a single TCR beta chain sequence. The specificity of this receptor is unknown. No much larger clone is present one base from it, and per-base qualities are unavailable. Libraries were made using the immunoSEQ multiplex PCR assay. For the multiplex PCR, a mixture combining 60 forward primers for TCR Vbeta segments and 13 reverse primers for TCR Jbeta segments was used. A multiplex PCR assay on genomic DNA amplified the CDR3 region of rearranged TCR beta genes. The amplified TCR beta libraries were sequenced on the Illumina HiSeq System as 87-base-pair reads. The study's processing was this. A later analysis tallied some 79 million unique TCR beta chains across the 666 repertoires, and approximately 9.9 million of those chains were shared by two or more donors. A nearest-neighbor algorithm error-corrected the raw reads and collapsed the reads into unique sequences, merging closely related sequences to remove PCR and sequencing errors. CDR3 sequences were aligned to IMGT reference sequences to assign V, D and J gene segments. For a sequence to be retained, a match of at least six nucleotides to both a V gene segment and a J gene segment was required. Rearrangements were called productive when the CDR3 lacked stop codons and stayed in frame with V and J; all others were non-productive. CDR3 was defined according to IMGT convention as the region running from the second conserved V-encoded cysteine to the conserved J-encoded phenylalanine. In an earlier analysis of around 640 of the donors, sequences lacking an unambiguous match to a single V gene segment were excluded. In an earlier analysis of about 590 of the donors, a V segment was called functional when productive rearrangements were above 56.7%, and segregating when the standard deviation between donors exceeded 5%. A statistical classification framework was developed to diagnose cytomegalovirus status using the catalog of TCR beta chain sequences. A later analysis assigned V and J genes by comparing TCR nucleotide sequences with IMGT/GENE-DB human TR gene sequences. Using the TCRdist pipeline, a later analysis assigned CDR3 sequences along with most-parsimonious VDJ recombination scenarios. In a later analysis, every TCR beta chain was defined by the combination of its CDR3 amino acid sequence and its V-gene family, and reads without a unique V-gene family were dropped. To address suspected cross-contamination and a sequencing artifact, a later analysis removed approximately 600 highly shared, low-generation-probability nucleotide sequences. In a later analysis, a clonal expansion index for each public chain was calculated from normalized within-repertoire ranks of inferred template counts. Generation probabilities in a later analysis came from a VDJ recombination model fitted to out-of-frame rearrangements, and those results were checked against IGoR. A later analysis scored TCR-TCR, TCR-HLA and TCR-CMV co-occurrence with hypergeometric tests, applying a repertoire-size bias correction to TCR pairs. In a later analysis, false discovery rates were estimated by permuting HLA or CMV assignments 20 times. In a later analysis, co-occurring TCRs were grouped using DBSCAN, with TCRdist sequence similarity added in when clustering inside HLA-allele-positive subsets. Repertoires with fewer than 30,000 or more than 120,000 public chains were left out of co-occurrence clustering, as were about five repertoires with anomalous nucleotide sharing. TCRdb took over this immuneACCESS table, retaining in-frame rearrangements with V and J assigned. Such tables are incomplete; in checked studies, under half of the missing clones stem from an unresolved V gene, and the remainder is unexplained. The DNA gave D and trimming, while V, J and clone size come from that table. Present in this sample are 100,000 or so clones, 74% of which were seen just once. Around 2.5% of the sample belongs to the ten largest clones.

The data were taken from a study of cytomegalovirus exposure and HLA in healthy donors (dated by TCRdb to the late 2010s). Background for the entire study: In an earlier analysis of 587 of the donors, approximately 260 Gb of sequence data and some 120 million unique TCR beta sequences from roughly 200 million T cells were reported. In addition to the first cohort of 666 subjects, a separate validation cohort of 120 different subjects was used. Alongside the repertoire data, information on donor age, sex, ethnicity and CMV serostatus was compiled. Every discovery cohort repertoire had been produced on one sequencing platform. The genetic ancestry cluster associated with self-reported Caucasian donors included around four fifths of the approximately 410 genotyped donors. Typing coverage varied by locus: roughly 629-630 donors for A, B, C, DRB1 and DQB1; approximately 500 for DQA1; 606 for DPA1; approximately 450 for DPB1. Roughly five DR-DQ haplotypes were handled as single units for association and clustering, since linkage in the cohort was strong. An earlier analysis of 587 of the donors used high-throughput TCR beta sequencing to judge whether each TCR beta V gene segment behaved as functional or pseudogenic. The study aimed to test whether signatures of past pathogen exposure could be identified by cataloging public T cell receptors. A later analysis re-examined previously published TCR beta repertoires from around 670 donors and added high-resolution HLA genotyping to investigate patterns of TCR occurrence. To predict cytomegalovirus infection status, the study brought together high-throughput TCR immunosequencing, statistical association of individual TCRs with disease status, and machine learning. In the later analysis, no new phenotypic data were used to find candidate immune exposures; instead, reliance was placed on TCR beta sequences and their occurrence across donors. Roughly 300 gigabases of sequencing data and tens of millions of unique TCR sequences were included in an early release covering about 600 HLA-typed donors. HLA typing covered class I and class II loci at four-digit resolution. The study used immunosequencing to profile the T cell repertoires of hundreds of subjects and linked those repertoires to cytomegalovirus serostatus. On average, roughly 200,000 unique TCR beta nucleotide sequences were sequenced per donor among fewer than 500 genotyped donors of the cohort, with approximately 18% of those sequences being non-productive. A later genetic analysis used genome-wide SNP genotypes for about three fifths of the 666 donors, treating that subset as a discovery cohort.

Study-wide findings and limitations: A later genetic analysis associated a missense DCLRE1C variant with V-gene and J-gene trimming of TCR beta chains, and an independent cohort replicated the association. Linkage disequilibrium might explain the correlated functional status among segregating V segments, but an unknown experimental factor could not be excluded. Most TCR sequences were observed very rarely across donors, whereas some public TCRs were present in many individuals. Broadly in line with IMGT annotations, most TCR beta V segments showed up in productive rearrangements about 90% or about 30% of the time in an earlier analysis of about 500 of the donors. In a later analysis, several top co-occurrence clusters were reported to appear linked to parvovirus B19, influenza, CMV and Epstein-Barr virus. The 87-base-pair reads could not distinguish some IMGT-functional V segments, including TRBV6-2 and TRBV6-3, so those segments were excluded. It was suggested by the authors that the approach could potentially be generalized to other disease states and immunological phenotypes. In the study, 150 to 200 TCR beta chains were listed as associated with cytomegalovirus. In a later analysis, HLA-associated TCR beta chains were found to be more clonally expanded and to have lower generation probabilities than equally common non-associated chains. The classifier was reported to diagnose cytomegalovirus status with high specificity and sensitivity in both the original cohort and the validation cohort. A few of the identified cytomegalovirus-associated TCR beta chains were confirmed in vitro to be specific for cytomegalovirus antigens. A cluster of highly shared sequence variants was judged likely to represent a technical artifact of the sequencing pipeline. The earlier analysis of a few hundred of the donors excluded over 15 rarely observed V segments, including chromosome 9 orphons, because counts were too low. Immune exposure information for the cohort was limited to CMV serostatus. HLA typing was unavailable for some donors at each locus, so association tests used only the typed subset. In a later analysis, over 15,000 TCR beta sequences were associated with specific HLA alleles at a false discovery rate of 0.05. In this cohort, only TCR beta chains were sequenced, and detectable features were limited by the absence of alpha or paired-chain data. A later analysis found that TCR association rates varied across HLA loci, with DRB1 alleles showing the most associated TCRs and HLA-C alleles the fewest. In a later analysis, most CMV-associated TCR beta chains were found to appear HLA-restricted, with HLA associations seemingly driven largely by CMV exposure. Presence/absence analyses assumed roughly uniform sequencing depth across donors, an assumption that may not hold. A later genetic analysis reported fewer N-insertions in productive TCRs among donors in an Asian-associated ancestry cluster than the roughly 620-donor mean. When HLA alleles, especially DR and DQ, strongly co-occurred, attributing TCR associations to individual alleles was difficult. A further reported finding was that TCR beta sequences accurately predicted the HLA-A and HLA-B alleles for most subjects in the first cohort.

The cohort comprised 550 to 700 healthy bone marrow donors. Cohort members were all nominally healthy when sampled, although unrecorded immune exposures were likely present. The donor tested CMV seropositive and was one of the 289 seropositive cohort members. Every donor gave a peripheral blood sample, and the peripheral blood mononuclear cells from that sample were used for TCR beta sequencing. The Qiagen DNeasy Blood Extraction Kit was used to extract genomic DNA from the blood cell samples. The junction shows trimming of 6 bases on V and 5 bases on J, and the gene matches do not reach 11 bases of it. As encoded in the germline V gene (reference sequence), CDR1 is MNHEY while CDR2 is SMNVEV. From cysteine to phenylalanine, the CDR3 is 15 amino acids long. Left in the record is the CDR3 DNA by itself, 45 bases read in frame from the first base.

The chain uses TRBV27 and TRBJ2-7, with 9 middle bases fitting TRBD1. The sequencing input was PBMCs. The TCR was taken from a man aged 45-60 years in good health and CMV-seropositive. The CDR3 protein is CASSHYRDRDHEQYF. Here is the DNA: TGTGCCAGCAGCCATTACCGGGACAGGGACCACGAGCAGTACTTC.